This paragraph covers one TCR beta chain sequence. This entry belongs to a study of blood T cell repertoires in COVID-19. How the authors handled the data: Nucleated cell counts were estimated from reference gene primer amplification. Sequencing used immunoSEQ multiplex PCR; TCRdb keeps in-frame clones, though not all of them. V, J and clone size are taken as reported in that table, and D and trimming were inferred from the DNA itself. The sample lists under 150,000 clones, around 83% occurring once. This CDR3 has 14 amino acids. The germline gives CDR1 SGHNT, CDR2 YYREEE (reference sequence). Trimming stripped 0 bases from V and 2 bases from J, with 8 bases between.

The chain uses TRBV5-4 and TRBJ2-5, with a tentative D call TRBD1 (6 bases). Sample: peripheral blood. The sequence came from a man in his forties or fifties with acute or convalescent COVID-19. The CDR3 DNA is TGTGCCAGCAGCTTGGCCCAGGGGCAAGAGACCCAGTACTTC. It codes for CASSLAQGQETQYF.